These 30 T cell receptor beta chains were all obtained from the same sample, sequenced in a study of Graves' ophthalmopathy and Graves' hyperthyroidism. From RNA, the CDR3 regions of TCR beta chains were amplified and sequenced. RT-PCR in the first round used HTBI primers; a second-round multiplex PCR followed. TCRdb fed the multiplex PCR reads into MiXCR, producing one record per CDR3 protein. The table lists about 620,000 distinct CDR3 sequences, about 20% of them singletons. Sequencing was done on a sample of peripheral blood. These TCRs come from a woman aged 18-30 years with stable Graves' hyperthyroidism. Some clones in this sample may be carry-over from other donors' samples.

The chain recombines TRBV28 with TRBJ2-7; possibly TRBD2 for D (6 bases). V shed 6 bases and J shed 3 bases, with 21 bases lying between them. The CDR3 is 16 residues long. The V gene's germline CDR1 is MDHEN and CDR2 SYDVKM. As DNA, the CDR3 is TGTGCCAGCAGATATACAGGAGGAGGGGTTAGCTACGAGCAGTACTTC. Translation: CASRYTGGGVSYEQYF.

This clonotype occurred many times. The V and J genes are TRBV28 and TRBJ1-1; 9 bases match TRBD1. CDR1 and CDR2 from the germline V gene are MDHEN and SYDVKM. The V gene end was trimmed by 6 bases and the J gene end by 5 bases; junction bases not matched to a gene: 7. The CDR3 contains 14 residues. The CDR3 protein is CASRPDRGGTEAFF. The CDR3 bases are TGTGCCAGCAGACCGGACAGGGGAGGGACTGAAGCTTTCTTT.

This chain uses TRBV6-2 or TRBV6-3 with TRBJ2-7; the match to TRBD2 covers 10 bases. J lost 0 bases, V lost 2 bases, and 13 bases had no gene match. CDR3 size: 19 residues. The germline gives CDR1 MNHEY, CDR2 SVGEGT. In DNA, the CDR3 is TGTGCCAGCAGTTACCTCCGCGGATCCAGCGGGGGGGCCTCCTACGAGCAGTACTTC. This codes for CASSYLRGSSGGASYEQYF.

CDR3 in DNA: TGTGCCAGCAGTTACACGAGGGGCGAGGGCTACAAGGAGGGCTACACCTTC. Translation gives CASSYTRGEGYKEGYTF. The chain couples TRBV6-5 to TRBJ1-2; TRBD1 is a possible D gene (5 bases). V lost 2 bases, J lost 8 bases, and 24 bases lay in between. Germline V gene sequence: CDR1 MNHEY, CDR2 SVGAGI. This CDR3 spans 17 amino acids.

The CDR3 is CASSFQGYEQFF. CDR3 DNA sequence: TGTGCCAGCAGCTTTCAGGGCTATGAGCAGTTCTTC. The V and J genes are TRBV11-2 and TRBJ2-1; tentative D call: TRBD1 (5 bases). The CDR3 contains 12 residues. Germline assignment: CDR1 SGHAT and CDR2 FQNNGV. The V and J ends lost 3 bases and 8 bases respectively, with 8 bases between them.

This clonotype was picked up many times. The chain recombines TRBV6-2 or TRBV6-3 with TRBJ1-1; 7 bases map to TRBD1. The length of the CDR3 is 14 residues. CDR1 MNHEY and CDR2 SVGEGT come from the germline V gene. V lost 8 bases to trimming and J lost 2 bases; unmatched junction nucleotides: 8. This CDR3 reads CASRITGANTEAFF. The CDR3 nucleotides read TGTGCCAGCCGAATCACAGGGGCCAACACTGAAGCTTTCTTT.

This clonotype was counted at least ten times. This chain joins TRBV15 and TRBJ1-1, with D uncertain. The germline V and J ends were trimmed by 0 bases and 8 bases, with 10 bases remaining between them. The CDR3 contains 13 residues. The germline gives CDR1 LNHNV, CDR2 YYDKDF (reference sequence). CDR3 protein: CATSRDSLGEAFF. CDR3 bases: TGTGCCACCAGCAGAGATTCGTTAGGGGAAGCTTTCTTT. The full variable domain, rest sourced from reference TRBV15 and TRBJ1-1, is DAMVIQNPRYQVTQFGKPVTLSCSQTLNHNVMYWYQQKSSQAPKLLFHYYDKDFNNEADTPDNFQSRRPNTSFCFLDIRSPGLGDTAMYLCATSRDSLGEAFFGQGTRLTVV.

This clonotype was counted a few times. The chain carries TRBV12-3 or TRBV12-4 and TRBJ1-2; D gene uncertain. The CDR3 totals 13 residues. V lost 1 base and J lost 7, with 10 bases in between. CDR3 DNA: TGTGCCAGCAGTTTAGGGCGGGGAGGTGGCTACACCTTC. Amino acid sequence: CASSLGRGGGYTF.

This clonotype was recorded many times. The chain carries TRBV5-1 and TRBJ2-2; D perhaps matches TRBD1 (5 bases). Trimming shortened V by 5 bases and J by 0 bases, and 17 bases separated the two germline ends. Germline V gene data show CDR1 as SGHRS and CDR2 as YFSETQ. The CDR3 contains 17 residues. The CDR3 loop reads CASSQDAAGSNTGELFF. The CDR3 DNA reads TGCGCCAGCAGTCAGGACGCCGCAGGGTCGAACACCGGGGAGCTGTTTTTT.

The sample holds many counts of this clonotype. The rearrangement links TRBV6-5 to TRBJ1-2; perhaps TRBD1 as D (5 bases). This CDR3 has 13 amino acids. V lost 0 bases, J lost 8 bases, and 10 bases lay in between. Germline CDR1 MNHEY, CDR2 SVGAGI. The CDR3 loop is CASSYSGRKGYTF. The CDR3 bases are TGTGCCAGCAGTTACTCGGGGCGGAAAGGCTACACCTTC.

This clonotype was detected many times. This rearrangement joins TRBV24-1 to TRBJ2-7; D is uncertain. The CDR3 runs to 13 residues. Germline CDR1 reads KGHDR; CDR2 reads SFDVKD. Between the trimmed V and J ends, which lost 2 bases and 3 bases, there was a span of 7 bases. This CDR3 reads CATSDSVNYEQYF. DNA of the CDR3: TGTGCCACCAGTGATTCCGTTAACTACGAGCAGTACTTC.

This clonotype showed up many times. This rearrangement joins TRBV5-1 to TRBJ2-7; possible D gene TRBD2, 6 bases. The CDR3 has 14 amino acids. Deletions cut 4 bases from V and 2 bases from J, with 13 bases between. Germline V gene sequence: CDR1 SGHRS, CDR2 YFSETQ. CDR3 nucleotide sequence: TGCGCCAGCAGCCTGGGACTGCCCCCCTACGAGCAGTACTTC. It is translated as CASSLGLPPYEQYF.

This clonotype has ten or more counts. CDR3 residues: CAWSVSQGRETQYF. The DNA of the CDR3 is TGTGCCTGGAGTGTCAGTCAGGGTCGAGAGACCCAGTACTTC. The chain has TRBV30 and TRBJ2-5, with D tentatively TRBD1 (5 bases). Trimming left V 0 bases short and J 4 bases short, with 12 bases between. The germline CDR1 and CDR2 sequences are GTSNPN and SVGIG (reference sequence). This CDR3 is 14 amino acids long.

This clonotype was seen ten or more times. The chain couples TRBV20-1 to TRBJ1-5; 10 nucleotides agree with TRBD1. Trimming removed 3 bases from V and 7 bases from J; junction bases left unmatched: 6. Germline V lookup: CDR1 DFQATT, CDR2 SNEGSKA (reference sequence). This CDR3 comprises 14 residues. This CDR3 is CSARSGTGVQPQHF. CDR3 DNA: TGCAGTGCTAGGTCCGGGACAGGGGTCCAGCCCCAGCATTTT.

In this sample, this clonotype turned up many times. The CDR3, as DNA: TGTGCCAGCAGCTTGGACTCTGGGGCCAACGTCCTGACTTTC. Protein sequence: CASSLDSGANVLTF. The J gene is TRBJ2-6, the V gene TRBV7-2; unclear D gene. The CDR3 spans 14 residues. Per the germline V gene, CDR1 is SGHTA and CDR2 is FQGNSA. With 3 bases removed from V and 0 bases from J, the gap between germline ends came to 3 bases.

This clonotype occurred a few times. The rearrangement uses TRBV5-4 and TRBJ2-2; 8 nucleotides align to TRBD2. Per the germline V gene, CDR1 is SGHNT and CDR2 is YYREEE (reference sequence). This CDR3 has 18 amino acids. Trimming took 0 bases from V and 4 from J; bases not matched to a gene: 11. The CDR3 sequence is CASSLELAVRLLTGELFF. As DNA, the CDR3 is TGTGCCAGCAGCTTGGAACTAGCGGTGAGGTTACTCACCGGGGAGCTGTTTTTT.

This clonotype was observed many times. The chain couples TRBV24-1 to TRBJ2-5, with TRBD1 as a possible D gene (5 bases). The germline CDR1 and CDR2 sequences are KGHDR and SFDVKD. This CDR3 region has 13 residues. Trimming shortened V by 5 bases and J by 3 bases, and 9 bases separated the two germline ends. CDR3 sequence reads: CATSGTPKETQYF. CDR3 DNA: TGTGCCACCAGTGGGACACCGAAAGAGACCCAGTACTTC.

This clonotype was recorded many times. The chain couples TRBV6-2 or TRBV6-3 to TRBJ2-7; TRBD1 agrees at 10 bases. The CDR3 sequence is 16 residues long. V shed 6 bases, J shed 0 bases, and the junction held 8 bases outside the gene matches. From germline, CDR1 is MNHEY and CDR2 SVGEGT. This chain's CDR3 is CASRTHGQGDSYEQYF. The CDR3, as DNA: TGTGCCAGCAGAACGCATGGACAGGGGGACTCCTACGAGCAGTACTTC.

This clonotype was detected a few times. V gene TRBV7-8 combines with J gene TRBJ1-1; D may be TRBD1 (6 bases). V was pared by 0 bases and J by 4 bases, with 12 bases between. Germline V lookup: CDR1 SGHVS, CDR2 FQNEAQ. The CDR3 is 15 residues long. The CDR3 loop reads CASSLAGAGATEAFF. Here the CDR3 DNA reads TGTGCCAGCAGCTTAGCGGGGGCAGGGGCCACTGAAGCTTTCTTT.

This clonotype occurred many times. The V gene is TRBV12-3 or TRBV12-4, the J gene TRBJ1-1; possibly TRBD1 for D (5 bases). The V end lost 6 bases, the J end lost 10 bases, and 21 bases lay between the germline ends. The CDR3 totals 14 residues. The CDR3, as DNA: TGTGCCAGCAGCTTGACAGCCAAGGGACCTGGAGCTTTCTTT. Its translation: CASSLTAKGPGAFF.

This clonotype showed up many times. The chain employs TRBV29-1 and TRBJ2-5; TRBD2 agrees at 8 bases. The CDR3 is 13 residues long. Germline lookup yields CDR1 SQVTM and CDR2 ANQGSEA. J lost 5 bases, V lost 8 bases, and 10 bases had no gene match. This CDR3 reads CSTSGSERETQYF. The CDR3 coding sequence is TGCAGCACGAGCGGGAGCGAGAGGGAGACCCAGTACTTC.

The sample holds many counts of this clonotype. This chain connects TRBV2 to TRBJ1-5; D is uncertain. This CDR3 has 12 amino acids. Germline V gives CDR1 SNHLY, CDR2 FYNNEI. V was cut by 1 base and J by 9 bases, with 7 bases left in between. The CDR3 spells CASSEGKLPQHF. The CDR3 bases are TGTGCCAGCAGTGAAGGGAAATTGCCCCAGCATTTT.

This chain uses TRBV7-2 with TRBJ2-4; 7 bases match TRBD1. Germline CDR1 SGHTA, CDR2 FQGNSA. There are 14 residues in the CDR3. The trim removed 7 bases at V and 6 bases at J, leaving 9 bases unmatched. DNA for the CDR3: TGTGCCAGCAAACGACAGGGTGGGGGAAACATTCAGTACTTC. It specifies CASKRQGGGNIQYF.

This clonotype was recorded many times. The chain carries TRBV16 and TRBJ1-5, with unresolved D. Trimming left V 2 bases short and J 0 bases short, with 11 bases between. The CDR3 runs 16 residues. Per the germline V gene, CDR1 is KGHSY and CDR2 is FQNENV. The CDR3 DNA reads as TGTGCCAGCAGCCAAGGTTGGCCGACTAGCAATCAGCCCCAGCATTTT. It codes for CASSQGWPTSNQPQHF.

The table lists this clonotype with a few counts. The chain joins TRBV27 to TRBJ2-2, with TRBD1 matching over 11 bases. This CDR3 contains 15 residues. Per germline, CDR1 MNHEY and CDR2 SMNVEV (reference sequence). The ends lost 6 bases at V and 6 bases at J; junction bases unmatched: 6. For the CDR3, the DNA is TGTGCCAGCAGAGGACAGGGGGCTAAAGCCGGGGAGCTGTTTTTT. Encoded protein: CASRGQGAKAGELFF.

In this sample, this clonotype turned up a few times. The gene calls are TRBV30 and TRBJ1-6; possibly TRBD1 for D (5 bases). The ends were cut back, 0 bases at V and 3 bases at J, with 9 bases in the middle. Germline V gene sequence: CDR1 GTSNPN, CDR2 SVGIG (reference sequence). CDR3 size: 15 residues. The CDR3 is CAWSVRGDYNSPLHF. CDR3 nucleotides: TGTGCCTGGAGTGTCCGGGGCGACTATAATTCACCCCTCCACTTT.

V gene TRBV14 combines with J gene TRBJ1-6; D gene uncertain. The CDR3 covers 14 residues. V was cut by 0 bases and J by 9 bases, with 9 bases left in between. CDR1 SGHDN and CDR2 FVKESK come from the germline V gene. CDR3 protein: CASSQDSVRSPLHF. The CDR3 DNA is TGTGCCAGCAGCCAAGACAGTGTTCGTTCACCCCTCCACTTT.

This clonotype showed up many times. The chain links TRBV30 to TRBJ2-7; D ambiguous. This CDR3 has 13 residues. Trimming stripped 2 bases from V and 2 bases from J, with 10 bases between. The V gene's germline CDR1 is GTSNPN and CDR2 SVGIG (reference sequence). CDR3 sequence: CAWSPQGPYEQYF. The CDR3 DNA reads TGTGCCTGGAGTCCGCAAGGGCCCTACGAGCAGTACTTC.

This clonotype was picked up many times. This chain joins TRBV6-2 or TRBV6-3 and TRBJ2-7; TRBD2 matches 7 bases. CDR1 and CDR2 (germline): MNHEY, SVGEGT. CDR3 length equals 16 residues. The trim removed 2 bases at V and 0 bases at J, leaving 7 bases unmatched. Here the CDR3 DNA reads TGTGCCAGCAGTTACCAACTAGCGCCGAGCTCCTACGAGCAGTACTTC. It encodes CASSYQLAPSSYEQYF.

This clonotype was detected only a few times. The CDR3 region is CASSAEWGLETQYF. CDR3 coding DNA: TGTGCCAGCAGTGCCGAGTGGGGGTTGGAGACCCAGTACTTC. V and J are TRBV12-3 or TRBV12-4 and TRBJ2-5; either TRBD1 or TRBD2 may fit D (5 bases each). The CDR3 is 14 residues long. Trimming took off 5 bases at V and 5 bases at J, with 15 bases between the two ends.